The TCR beta chain under discussion was sequenced for a study of blood T cell repertoires in COVID-19. Study overall: PBMCs, B-cell-depleted T cells, or T cells were the source of the cDNA or gDNA that made up the material.

Source study methods: It was from reference gene primer amplification that nucleated cell counts were estimated. Some clones are missing from TCRdb's copy, which holds only in-frame ones; the method was immunoSEQ multiplex PCR. V, J and clone size reflect that table, while D and trimming were determined from the DNA. The repertoire consists of around 290,000 clones, with 65% to 90% occurring once and the leading ten covering 10% to 15%. Looked up from germline, CDR1 is MNHEY and CDR2 is SMNVEV (reference sequence). The V gene end was trimmed by 5 bases and the J gene end by 10 bases; junction bases not matched to a gene: 11. This CDR3 has 16 residues.

This sequence originates from a woman between 70 and 85 years old with COVID-19, enrolled during active disease. This chain links TRBV27 with TRBJ1-6; TRBD1 matches at 10 bases. The material sequenced was peripheral blood. In DNA form, the CDR3 reads TGTGCCAGCAGTACGGCCTCCGGGACAGGGGAATCACCCCTCCACTTT. Translating gives CASSTASGTGESPLHF.